These T cell receptor beta chains were read from a single sample in a study of memory CD4+ T cells and cytomegalovirus serostatus. Some clones are missing from TCRdb's copy, which holds only in-frame ones; the method was immunoSEQ multiplex PCR. In the table there are around 50,000 clones, roughly three quarters of which are singletons. Sequencing was carried out using memory CD4+ T cells from blood. These receptors were collected from an adult in good health and CMV-seronegative. CDR3s leave out the opening cysteine and the closing phenylalanine or tryptophan.

CDR3 protein | J gene | V gene
ASSLDRGDQPQH | TRBJ1-5 | TRBV7-9
ASSTGGIPYEQY | TRBJ2-7 | TRBV18
ASSESIAGIINTEAF | TRBJ1-1 | TRBV10-2
ASSLRDLGETQY | TRBJ2-5 | TRBV5-4
ASRSLYGLNTEAF | TRBJ1-1 | TRBV5-1
ASSFSQGPYEQY | TRBJ2-7 | TRBV27
ASSIQGDQPQH | TRBJ1-5 | TRBV7-8
ASSHGLGGYEQY | TRBJ2-7 | TRBV5-1
SVCRDTSLSEAF | TRBJ1-1 | TRBV29-1
ASSPGDFSTDTQY | TRBJ2-3 | TRBV11-2
ASGDGYGYT | TRBJ1-2 | TRBV6-5
ASSYSPGVRDGYT | TRBJ1-2 | TRBV6-5
ASSVRQVNNQPQH | TRBJ1-5 | TRBV6-1
ASSPGRLYGYT | TRBJ1-2 | TRBV5-1
ASSILGKDFGETQY | TRBJ2-5 | TRBV19
AWIVRSPLAWETQY | TRBJ2-5 | TRBV30
ASSFGLPTEAF | TRBJ1-1 | TRBV11-2
ASSPDRTRMNTEAF | TRBJ1-1 | TRBV18
ASRSLDRVYGYT | TRBJ1-2 | TRBV27
ASSVGVEAF | TRBJ1-1 | TRBV2
ASSLPGPDSPLH | TRBJ1-6 | TRBV5-1
ASSSPEVGSAYEQY | TRBJ2-7 | TRBV5-1
ASSPDTYGYT | TRBJ1-2 | TRBV7-9
ASSQDLAGGLNYGYT | TRBJ1-2 | TRBV4-2
ASSIDLAGGETQY | TRBJ2-5 | TRBV5-4
ASSDEGTSNQPQH | TRBJ1-5 | TRBV2
ASSPGETRETQY | TRBJ2-5 | TRBV4-1
ASSMQQGLLNQPQH | TRBJ1-5 | TRBV7-2
ASSQYSGNTIY | TRBJ1-3 | TRBV5-1
AITGQANQPQH | TRBJ1-5 | TRBV10-3
ASRRTANEQF | TRBJ2-1 | TRBV6-1
AWSVPLRQGNSPLH | TRBJ1-6 | TRBV30
AWTIGGPDTQY | TRBJ2-3 | TRBV30
ASSLAADSGNTIY | TRBJ1-3 | TRBV7-8
ASSQEFWGRDRDTDTQY | TRBJ2-3 | TRBV4-2
SASGGTGELF | TRBJ2-2 | TRBV29-1
ASSDERGGRASTDTQY | TRBJ2-3 | TRBV10-2